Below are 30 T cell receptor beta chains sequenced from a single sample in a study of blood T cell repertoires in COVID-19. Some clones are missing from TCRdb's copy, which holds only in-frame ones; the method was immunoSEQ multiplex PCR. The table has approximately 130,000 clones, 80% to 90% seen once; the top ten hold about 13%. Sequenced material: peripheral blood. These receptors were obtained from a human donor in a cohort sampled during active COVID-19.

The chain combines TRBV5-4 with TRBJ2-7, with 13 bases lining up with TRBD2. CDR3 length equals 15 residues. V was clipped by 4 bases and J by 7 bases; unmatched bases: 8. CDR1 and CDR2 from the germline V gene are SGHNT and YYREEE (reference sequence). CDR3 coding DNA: TGTGCCAGCAGCCGAACTAGCGGGGGGGCTGAAGAGCAGTACTTC. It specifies CASSRTSGGAEEQYF.

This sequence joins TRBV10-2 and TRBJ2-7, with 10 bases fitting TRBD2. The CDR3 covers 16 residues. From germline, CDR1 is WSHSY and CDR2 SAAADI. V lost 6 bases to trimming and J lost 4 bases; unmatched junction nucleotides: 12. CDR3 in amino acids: CASRSPRAGGPYEQYF. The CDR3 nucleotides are TGCGCCAGCAGATCCCCCAGAGCGGGGGGGCCATACGAGCAGTACTTC.

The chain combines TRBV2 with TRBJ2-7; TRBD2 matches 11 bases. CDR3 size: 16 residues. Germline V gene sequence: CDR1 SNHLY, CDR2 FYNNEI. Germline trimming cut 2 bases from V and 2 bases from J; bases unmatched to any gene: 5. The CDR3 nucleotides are TGTGCCAGCAGTGAACCTAGCGGGGGGCCTACCTACGAGCAGTACTTC. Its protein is CASSEPSGGPTYEQYF.

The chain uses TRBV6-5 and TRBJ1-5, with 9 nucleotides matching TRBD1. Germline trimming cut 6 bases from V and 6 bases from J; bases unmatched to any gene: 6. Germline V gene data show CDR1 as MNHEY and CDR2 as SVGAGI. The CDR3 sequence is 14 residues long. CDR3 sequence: CASSGTGYGQPQHF. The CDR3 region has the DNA TGTGCCAGCAGCGGGACAGGGTACGGTCAGCCCCAGCATTTT.

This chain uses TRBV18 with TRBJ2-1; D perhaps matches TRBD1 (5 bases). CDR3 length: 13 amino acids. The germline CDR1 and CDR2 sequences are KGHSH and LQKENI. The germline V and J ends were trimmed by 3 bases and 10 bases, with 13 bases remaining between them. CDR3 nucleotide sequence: TGTGCCAGCTCACCGATGGGGCTTGCGGAGCAGTTCTTC. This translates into CASSPMGLAEQFF.

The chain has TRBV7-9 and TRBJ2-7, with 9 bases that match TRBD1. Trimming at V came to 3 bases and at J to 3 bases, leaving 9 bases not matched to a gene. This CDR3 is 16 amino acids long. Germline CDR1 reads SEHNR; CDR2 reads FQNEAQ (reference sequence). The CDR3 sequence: CASSFPGDRVNYEQYF. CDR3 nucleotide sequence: TGTGCCAGCAGCTTCCCGGGGGACAGGGTGAACTACGAGCAGTACTTC.

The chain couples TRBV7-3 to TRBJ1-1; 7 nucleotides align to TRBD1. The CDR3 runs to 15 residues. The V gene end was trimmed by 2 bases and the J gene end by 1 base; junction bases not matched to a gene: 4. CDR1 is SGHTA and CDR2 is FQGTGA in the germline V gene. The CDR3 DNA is TGTGCCAGCAGCTTATACAGGGGAACGAACACTGAAGCTTTCTTT. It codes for CASSLYRGTNTEAFF.

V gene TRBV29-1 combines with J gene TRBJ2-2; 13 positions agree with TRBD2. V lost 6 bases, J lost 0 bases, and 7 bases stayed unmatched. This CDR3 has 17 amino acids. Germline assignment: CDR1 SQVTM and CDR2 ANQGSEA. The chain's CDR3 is CSVTGTSGDPNTGELFF. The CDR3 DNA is TGCAGCGTGACCGGGACTAGCGGGGACCCGAACACCGGGGAGCTGTTTTTT.

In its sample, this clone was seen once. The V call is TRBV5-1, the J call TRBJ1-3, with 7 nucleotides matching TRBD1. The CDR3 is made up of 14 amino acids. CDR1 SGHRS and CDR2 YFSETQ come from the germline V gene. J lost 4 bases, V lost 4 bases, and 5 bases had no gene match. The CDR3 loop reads CASSAGQVGNTIYF. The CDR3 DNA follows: TGCGCCAGCAGCGCCGGACAGGTCGGAAACACCATATATTTT.

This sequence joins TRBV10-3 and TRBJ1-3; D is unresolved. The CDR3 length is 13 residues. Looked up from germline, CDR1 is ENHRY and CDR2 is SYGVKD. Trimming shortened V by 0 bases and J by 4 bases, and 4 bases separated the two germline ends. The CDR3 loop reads CAISESQGNTIYF. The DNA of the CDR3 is TGTGCCATCAGTGAGTCGCAGGGAAACACCATATATTTT.

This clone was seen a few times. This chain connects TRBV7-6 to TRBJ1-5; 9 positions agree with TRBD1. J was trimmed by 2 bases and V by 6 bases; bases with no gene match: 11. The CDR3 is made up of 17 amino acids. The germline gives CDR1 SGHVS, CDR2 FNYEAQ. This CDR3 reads CASRPGQGLCGNQPQHF. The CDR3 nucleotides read TGTGCCAGCAGGCCGGGACAGGGTCTGTGTGGCAATCAGCCCCAGCATTTT.

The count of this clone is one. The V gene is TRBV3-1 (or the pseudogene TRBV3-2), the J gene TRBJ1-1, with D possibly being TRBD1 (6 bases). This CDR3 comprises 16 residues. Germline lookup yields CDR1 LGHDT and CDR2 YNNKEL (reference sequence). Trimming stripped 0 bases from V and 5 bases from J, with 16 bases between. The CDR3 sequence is CASSQDRGLPWTEAFF. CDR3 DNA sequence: TGTGCCAGCAGCCAAGACAGGGGCCTACCGTGGACTGAAGCTTTCTTT.

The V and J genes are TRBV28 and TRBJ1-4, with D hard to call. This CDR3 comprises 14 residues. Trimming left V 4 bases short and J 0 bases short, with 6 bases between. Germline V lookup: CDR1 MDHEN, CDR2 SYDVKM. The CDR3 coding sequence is TGTGCCAGCAGTTCCCCTCCAACTAATGAAAAACTGTTTTTT. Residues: CASSSPPTNEKLFF.

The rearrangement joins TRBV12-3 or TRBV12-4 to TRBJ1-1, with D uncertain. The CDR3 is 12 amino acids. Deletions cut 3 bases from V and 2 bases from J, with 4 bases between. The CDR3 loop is CASSFINTEAFF. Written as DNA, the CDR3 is TGTGCCAGCAGTTTCATCAACACTGAAGCTTTCTTT.

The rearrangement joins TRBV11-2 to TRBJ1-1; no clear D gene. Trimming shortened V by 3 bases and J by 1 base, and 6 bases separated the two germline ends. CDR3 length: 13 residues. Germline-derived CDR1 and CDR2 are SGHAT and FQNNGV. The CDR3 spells CASSFQRNTEAFF. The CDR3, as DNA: TGTGCCAGCAGCTTCCAGCGGAACACTGAAGCTTTCTTT.

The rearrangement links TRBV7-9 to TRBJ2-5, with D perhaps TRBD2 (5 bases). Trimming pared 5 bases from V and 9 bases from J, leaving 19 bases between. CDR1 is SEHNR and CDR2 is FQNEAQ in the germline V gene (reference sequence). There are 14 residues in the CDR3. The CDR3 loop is CASSTDYLRAPQYF. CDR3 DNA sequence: TGTGCCAGCAGCACCGACTACCTGAGGGCCCCCCAGTACTTC.

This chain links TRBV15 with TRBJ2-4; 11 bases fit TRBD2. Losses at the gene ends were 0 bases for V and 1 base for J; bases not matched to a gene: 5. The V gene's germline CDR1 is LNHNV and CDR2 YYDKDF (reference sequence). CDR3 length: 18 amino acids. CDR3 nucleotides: TGTGCCACCAGCAGAGATCTACTAGCGGGGGCGGCCAAAAACATTCAGTACTTC. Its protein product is CATSRDLLAGAAKNIQYF.

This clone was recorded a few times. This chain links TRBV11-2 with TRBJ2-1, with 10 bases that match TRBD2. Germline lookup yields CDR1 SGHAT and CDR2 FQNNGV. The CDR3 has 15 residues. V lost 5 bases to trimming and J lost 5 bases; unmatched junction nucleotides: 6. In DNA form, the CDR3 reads TGTGCCAGCAGCGACATAGCGGGGGGTCACAATGAGCAGTTCTTC. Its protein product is CASSDIAGGHNEQFF.

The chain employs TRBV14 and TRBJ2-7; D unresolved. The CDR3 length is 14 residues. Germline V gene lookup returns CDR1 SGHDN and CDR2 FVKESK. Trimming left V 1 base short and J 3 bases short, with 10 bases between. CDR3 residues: CASSQVAPNYEQYF. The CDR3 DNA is TGTGCCAGCAGCCAAGTAGCACCAAACTACGAGCAGTACTTC.

CDR3 DNA: TGTGCCAGCAGCTTAGAAACACTAGCGGGGGGGAACACAGATACGCAGTATTTT. It specifies CASSLETLAGGNTDTQYF. This sequence joins TRBV7-9 and TRBJ2-3; 13 bases fit TRBD2. The CDR3 loop spans 18 amino acids. In germline, CDR1 is SEHNR, CDR2 FQNEAQ (reference sequence). V shed 1 base and J 2 bases; nucleotides not matched to a gene: 6.

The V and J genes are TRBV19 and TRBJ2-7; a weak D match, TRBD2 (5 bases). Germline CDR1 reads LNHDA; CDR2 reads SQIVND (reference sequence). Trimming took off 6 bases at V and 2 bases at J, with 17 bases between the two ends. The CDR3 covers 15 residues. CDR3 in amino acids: CASRTTSRVTYEQYF. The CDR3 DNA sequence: TGTGCCAGTAGGACTACCTCCCGGGTGACCTACGAGCAGTACTTC.

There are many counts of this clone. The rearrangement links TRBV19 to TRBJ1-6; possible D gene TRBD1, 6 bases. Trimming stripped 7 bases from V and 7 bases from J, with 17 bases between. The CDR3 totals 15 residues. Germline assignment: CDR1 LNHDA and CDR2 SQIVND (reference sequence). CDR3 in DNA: TGTGCCAGTATTGGGCCGGGGGGCTCGAATTCACCCCTCCACTTT. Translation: CASIGPGGSNSPLHF.

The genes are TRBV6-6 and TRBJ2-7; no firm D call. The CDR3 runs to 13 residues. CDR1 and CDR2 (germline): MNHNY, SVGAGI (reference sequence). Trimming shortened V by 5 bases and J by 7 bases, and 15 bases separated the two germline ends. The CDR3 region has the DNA TGTGCCAGCAGTGCCGCCGGAGTCGGGGAGCAGTACTTC. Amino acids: CASSAAGVGEQYF.

CDR3 in amino acids: CASSPHAGGAEAFF. For the CDR3, the DNA is TGTGCCAGCAGCCCCCACGCGGGGGGGGCTGAAGCTTTCTTT. This rearrangement joins TRBV11-2 to TRBJ1-1; TRBD1 might be the D (5 bases). This CDR3 has 14 residues. The germline V gene has CDR1 SGHAT and CDR2 FQNNGV. The V end lost 5 bases, the J end lost 6 bases, and 16 bases lay between the germline ends. Filled out from reference TRBV11-2 and TRBJ1-1, the complete variable domain reads EAGVAQSPRYKIIEKRQSVAFWCNPISGHATLYWYQQILGQGPKLLIQFQNNGVVDDSQLPKDRFSAERLKGVDSTLKIQPAKLEDSAVYLCASSPHAGGAEAFFGQGTRLTVV.

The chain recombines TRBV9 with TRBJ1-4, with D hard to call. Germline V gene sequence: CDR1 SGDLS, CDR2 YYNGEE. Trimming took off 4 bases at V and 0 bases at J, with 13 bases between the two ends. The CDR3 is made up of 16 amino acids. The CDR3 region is CASSPGRSSTNEKLFF. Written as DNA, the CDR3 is TGTGCCAGCAGCCCGGGTAGATCATCAACTAATGAAAAACTGTTTTTT.

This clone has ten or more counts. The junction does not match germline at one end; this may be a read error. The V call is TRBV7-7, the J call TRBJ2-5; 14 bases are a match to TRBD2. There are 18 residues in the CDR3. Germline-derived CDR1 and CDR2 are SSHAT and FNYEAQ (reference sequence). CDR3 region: CASSLGRRTSGGQETQYF. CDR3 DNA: TGTGCTAGCAGCTTAGGTCGTAGGACTAGCGGGGGGCAAGAGACCCAGTACTTC.

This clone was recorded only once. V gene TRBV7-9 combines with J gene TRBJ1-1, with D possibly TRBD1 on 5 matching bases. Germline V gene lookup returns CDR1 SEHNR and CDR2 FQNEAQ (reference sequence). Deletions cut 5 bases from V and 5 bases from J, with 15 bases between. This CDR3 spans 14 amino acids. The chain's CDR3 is CASSPQTVGTEAFF. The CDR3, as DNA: TGTGCCAGCAGCCCCCAGACAGTTGGTACTGAAGCTTTCTTT.

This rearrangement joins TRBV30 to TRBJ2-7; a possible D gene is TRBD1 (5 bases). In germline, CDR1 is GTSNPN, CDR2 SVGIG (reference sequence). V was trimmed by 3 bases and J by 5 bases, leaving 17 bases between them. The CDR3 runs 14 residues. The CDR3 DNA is TGTGCCTGGAGAAGGCTAGGGGATCCTAACGAGCAGTACTTC. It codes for CAWRRLGDPNEQYF.

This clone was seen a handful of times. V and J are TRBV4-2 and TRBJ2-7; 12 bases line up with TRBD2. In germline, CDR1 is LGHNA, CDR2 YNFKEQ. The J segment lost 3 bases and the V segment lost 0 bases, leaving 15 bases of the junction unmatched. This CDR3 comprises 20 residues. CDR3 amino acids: CASSQELAGGLGVGVYEQYF. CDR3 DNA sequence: TGTGCCAGCAGCCAAGAACTAGCGGGGGGCCTGGGGGTAGGCGTCTACGAGCAGTACTTC.

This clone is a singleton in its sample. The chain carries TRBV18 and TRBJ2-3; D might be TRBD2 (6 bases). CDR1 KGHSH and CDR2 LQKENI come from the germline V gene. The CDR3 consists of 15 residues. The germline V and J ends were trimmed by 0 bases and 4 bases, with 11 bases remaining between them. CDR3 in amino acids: CASSPPGGRSDTQYF. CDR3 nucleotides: TGTGCCAGCTCACCACCCGGGGGTAGGTCAGATACGCAGTATTTT. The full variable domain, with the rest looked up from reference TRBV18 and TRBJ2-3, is NAGVMQNPRHLVRRRGQEARLRCSPMKGHSHVYWYRQLPEEGLKFMVYLQKENIIDESGMPKERFSAEFPKEGPSILRIQQVVRGDSAAYFCASSPPGGRSDTQYFGPGTRLTVL.